This T cell receptor beta chain derives from a study of shared clonotypes between healthy human individuals. Division of CD4+ cells produced a CD45RA+ naive subset and a CD45RA-negative memory subset. General study results and limits: Among four donors, roughly 5% of naive CD4 clonotypes were found in common. When compared with the clonotypes that were shared by all four sorted-subset donors, the non-shared clonotypes turned out to have lower generation probabilities. Estimated richness values were generally larger in naive subsets than in memory subsets.

V was cut by 5 bases and J by 1 base, with 11 bases left in between. The CDR3 consists of 14 residues. Germline CDR1 MNHEY, CDR2 SMNVEV (reference sequence). Here immunoSEQ multiplex PCR was the method, and the copy in TCRdb shows in-frame clones only, minus some. Counted here are roughly 1,100,000 clones, roughly 80% occurring once; the ten biggest clones make up approximately 1.5%. In regard to this clone: Its specificity is unknown.

This clonotype was obtained from a man between 18 and 29 years old in good health. Sequenced input: memory CD4+ T cells sorted from blood. Noted subset: CD45RA-negative fraction. The V call is TRBV27, the J call TRBJ1-1, with a possible D match to TRBD1 (5 bases). CDR3 sequence reads: CASSVGTANTEAFF. As DNA, the CDR3 is TGTGCCAGCAGTGTAGGGACCGCGAACACTGAAGCTTTCTTT.